The T cell receptor (beta chain) described here comes from a study of T cell responses to AZD1222 COVID-19 vaccine. Study-wide findings and caveats: Increases in Spike-specific TCR breadth and depth were seen after two AZD1222 doses.

Germline-derived CDR1 and CDR2 are SGHTA and FQGNSA. The CDR3 totals 16 residues. After removal of 5 bases from V and 4 bases from J, the junction contained 7 bases not matched to a gene. Data came from immunoSEQ multiplex PCR; TCRdb stores just in-frame clones and leaves some out. The data show around 94,000 clones, 86% seen once. This clone was seen only a few times. As yet, its antigen is unknown. This TCR was recovered from an adult in good health. This chain joins TRBV7-2 and TRBJ2-2; 10 bases fit TRBD1. The sequences come from peripheral blood, collected on day 0 of AZD1222 vaccination. CDR3 residues: CASSTAGQGSTGELFF. For the CDR3, the DNA is TGTGCCAGCAGCACCGCGGGACAGGGGAGCACCGGGGAGCTGTTTTTT.